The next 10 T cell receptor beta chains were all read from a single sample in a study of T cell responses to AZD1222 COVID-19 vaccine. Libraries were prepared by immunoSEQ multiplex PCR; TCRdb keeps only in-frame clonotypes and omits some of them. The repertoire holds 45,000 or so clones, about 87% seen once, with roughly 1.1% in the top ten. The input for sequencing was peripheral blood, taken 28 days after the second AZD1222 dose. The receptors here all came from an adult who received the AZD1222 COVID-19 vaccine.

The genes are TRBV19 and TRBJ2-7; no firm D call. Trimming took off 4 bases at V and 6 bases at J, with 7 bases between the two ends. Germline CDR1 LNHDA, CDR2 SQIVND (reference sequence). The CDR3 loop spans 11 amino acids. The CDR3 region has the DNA TGTGCCAGTAGTACCCAGTCCGAGCAGTACTTC. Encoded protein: CASSTQSEQYF.

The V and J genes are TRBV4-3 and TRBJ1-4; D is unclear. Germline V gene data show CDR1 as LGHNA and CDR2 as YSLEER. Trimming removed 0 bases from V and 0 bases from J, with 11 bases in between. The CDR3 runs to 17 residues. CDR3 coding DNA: TGCGCCAGCAGCCAAGAGACGGTCGGAGCAACTAATGAAAAACTGTTTTTT. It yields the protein CASSQETVGATNEKLFF.

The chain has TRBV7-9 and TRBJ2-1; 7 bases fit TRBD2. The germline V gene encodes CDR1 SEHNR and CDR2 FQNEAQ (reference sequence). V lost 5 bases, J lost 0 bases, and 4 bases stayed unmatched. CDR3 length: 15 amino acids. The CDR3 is CASSASGTSYNEQFF. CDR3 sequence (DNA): TGTGCCAGCAGCGCCAGCGGGACCTCCTACAATGAGCAGTTCTTC.

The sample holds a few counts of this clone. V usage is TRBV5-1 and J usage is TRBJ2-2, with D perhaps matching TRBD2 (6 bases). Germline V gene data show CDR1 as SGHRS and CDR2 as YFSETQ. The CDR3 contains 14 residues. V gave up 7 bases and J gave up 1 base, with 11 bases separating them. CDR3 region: CASGWDLNTGELFF. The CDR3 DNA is TGCGCCAGCGGTTGGGACTTGAACACCGGGGAGCTGTTTTTT.

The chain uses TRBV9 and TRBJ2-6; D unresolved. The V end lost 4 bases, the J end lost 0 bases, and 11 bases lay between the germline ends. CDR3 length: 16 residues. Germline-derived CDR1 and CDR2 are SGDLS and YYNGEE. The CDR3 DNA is TGTGCCAGCAGCCCCCGTTATAGCTCTGGGGCCAACGTCCTGACTTTC. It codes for CASSPRYSSGANVLTF.

The CDR3 loop is CASSHRDRQETQYF. Written as DNA, the CDR3 is TGTGCCAGCAGCCACCGGGACAGACAAGAGACCCAGTACTTC. This chain uses TRBV6-5 with TRBJ2-5; 7 bases map to TRBD1. After removal of 6 bases from V and 2 bases from J, the junction contained 6 bases not matched to a gene. The CDR3 sequence is 14 residues long. Germline V gene sequence: CDR1 MNHEY, CDR2 SVGAGI.

CDR3 sequence reads: CASSPGGPNYGYTF. The CDR3, as DNA: TGCGCCAGCAGCCCTGGAGGCCCTAACTATGGCTACACCTTC. The rearrangement links TRBV5-1 to TRBJ1-2; D gene unclear. Germline V gene sequence: CDR1 SGHRS, CDR2 YFSETQ. V lost 4 bases and J 0 bases, leaving 10 bases between the germline ends. This CDR3 has 14 amino acids.

The CDR3 reads CASSRGSNYGYTF. The CDR3 coding sequence is TGTGCCAGCAGCCGGGGGAGTAACTATGGCTACACCTTC. V is TRBV5-4 and J is TRBJ1-2; D possibly corresponds to TRBD1 (5 bases). There are 13 residues in the CDR3. Trimming pared 4 bases from V and 1 base from J, leaving 8 bases between. Germline CDR1 SGHNT, CDR2 YYREEE (reference sequence).

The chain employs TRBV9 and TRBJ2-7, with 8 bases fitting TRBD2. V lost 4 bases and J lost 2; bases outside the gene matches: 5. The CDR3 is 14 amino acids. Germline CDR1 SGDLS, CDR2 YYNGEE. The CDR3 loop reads CASSTLAGAYEQYF. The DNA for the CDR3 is TGTGCCAGCAGCACCCTAGCGGGCGCCTACGAGCAGTACTTC. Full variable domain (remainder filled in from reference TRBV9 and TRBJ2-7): DSGVTQTPKHLITATGQRVTLRCSPRSGDLSVYWYQQSLDQGLQFLIQYYNGEERAKGNILERFSAQQFPDLHSELNLSSLELGDSALYFCASSTLAGAYEQYFGPGTRLTVT.

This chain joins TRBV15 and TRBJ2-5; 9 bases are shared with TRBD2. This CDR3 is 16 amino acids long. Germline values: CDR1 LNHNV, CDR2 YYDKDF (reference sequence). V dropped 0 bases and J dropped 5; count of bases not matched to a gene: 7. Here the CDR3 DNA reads TGTGCCACCAGCAGAGATGTGGGACTAGCCGGGGAGACCCAGTACTTC. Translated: CATSRDVGLAGETQYF. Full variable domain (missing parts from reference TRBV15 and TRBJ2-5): DAMVIQNPRYQVTQFGKPVTLSCSQTLNHNVMYWYQQKSSQAPKLLFHYYDKDFNNEADTPDNFQSRRPNTSFCFLDIRSPGLGDTAMYLCATSRDVGLAGETQYFGPGTRLLVL.